This T cell receptor (beta chain) was found in a study of early T cells in non-severe SARS-CoV-2 infection. TCRdb analysed the 5' RACE reads with MiXCR anew, one entry per CDR3 protein. This sample has about 83,000 distinct CDR3 sequences, with more than 9% found just once. This receptor was taken from an adult who was a healthcare worker with PCR-confirmed SARS-CoV-2 infection or an uninfected control (not recorded which). The sequencing here drew on whole blood, taken at baseline.

This chain's CDR3 is CASSQDKETQYF. Here the CDR3 DNA reads TGTGCCAGCAGCCAAGATAAAGAGACCCAGTACTTC. This chain connects TRBV4-2 to TRBJ2-5; D gene ambiguous. CDR1 and CDR2 from the germline V gene are LGHNA and YNFKEQ. This CDR3 has 12 residues. The V and J ends lost 0 bases and 3 bases respectively, with 2 bases between them.